These T cell receptor beta chains were read from a single sample in a study of cytomegalovirus exposure and HLA in healthy donors. Measured with immunoSEQ multiplex PCR; TCRdb has only the in-frame clones, and not every one. The table lists 85,000 to 90,000 clones, around four fifths of them singletons. Sequenced: PBMCs. Receptors originate from a man aged 25-45 years in good health and CMV-seropositive. CDR3s include the opening cysteine and the closing phenylalanine or tryptophan. Each record gives: D gene, CDR3 length, J gene, V gene, clone size, CDR3 protein, CDR3 DNA. The D gene is left open where the match is weak. Only some rows state a clone size, as once, few, many or a class for expanded clones.

TRBD1 16 TRBJ2-7 TRBV7-9 - CASSPTGGDWEYEQYF TGTGCCAGCAGCCCGACAGGGGGCGATTGGGAATACGAGCAGTACTTC
- 15 TRBJ1-2 TRBV9 - CASSVVGGPRDGYTF TGTGCCAGCAGCGTGGTGGGAGGCCCGCGTGACGGCTACACCTTC
TRBD1 15 TRBJ2-1 TRBV27 - CASSLLPGGVNEQFF TGTGCCAGCAGTTTATTGCCAGGGGGAGTGAATGAGCAGTTCTTC
- 12 TRBJ2-3 TRBV5-5 - CASSPGTDTQYF TGTGCCAGCAGCCCAGGAACAGATACGCAGTATTTT
- 13 TRBJ1-5 TRBV6-5 once CASSYSTGQPQHF TGTGCCAGCAGTTACTCGACGGGTCAGCCCCAGCATTTT
TRBD2 15 TRBJ2-3 TRBV6-6 - CASRSLAGGRDTQYF TGTGCCAGCAGATCACTAGCGGGGGGCCGTGATACGCAGTATTTT
- 12 TRBJ2-5 TRBV2 once CASRSGQETQYF TGTGCCAGCAGATCGGGTCAAGAGACCCAGTACTTC
- 14 TRBJ2-4 TRBV15 - CATSPRRGGGIQYF TGTGCCACCAGCCCCCGGAGGGGTGGGGGCATTCAGTACTTC
- 14 TRBJ1-5 TRBV27 - CASSLIFEGQPQHF TGTGCCAGCAGTTTAATATTTGAGGGCCAGCCCCAGCATTTT
- 14 TRBJ2-1 TRBV7-8 - CASSLAREFVEQFF TGTGCCAGCAGCTTAGCTAGGGAGTTCGTTGAGCAGTTCTTC
- 15 TRBJ1-6 TRBV11-2 - CASSLEGHPNSPLHF TGTGCCAGCAGCTTAGAGGGACACCCTAATTCACCCCTCCACTTT
TRBD1 15 TRBJ2-3 TRBV4-1 - CASSQVGGVVNTQYF TGCGCCAGCAGCCAAGTAGGGGGCGTTGTAAATACGCAGTATTTT
TRBD2 16 TRBJ2-1 TRBV7-3 - CASSLTGGGGYNEQFF TGTGCCAGCAGCTTAACCGGGGGGGGCGGGTACAATGAGCAGTTCTTC
- 14 TRBJ1-2 TRBV7-2 - CASSLAGQGEGYTF TGTGCCAGCAGCTTAGCTGGGCAGGGTGAAGGCTACACCTTC
TRBD1 18 TRBJ2-2 TRBV28 few CASRRISGQGGRKRELFF TGTGCCAGCAGACGGATCTCGGGACAGGGGGGCCGCAAAAGGGAGCTGTTTTTT
- 14 TRBJ2-7 TRBV5-1 - CASSWRVPAYEQYF TGCGCCAGCAGCTGGCGGGTGCCCGCCTACGAGCAGTACTTC
TRBD1 16 TRBJ1-5 TRBV28 - CASSTTGTGGNQPQHF TGTGCCAGCAGCACCACCGGGACAGGGGGCAATCAGCCCCAGCATTTT
- 17 TRBJ2-1 TRBV2 few CASGYRTDAYRSNEQFF TGTGCCAGCGGCTATCGGACAGACGCCTACCGCTCCAATGAGCAGTTCTTC
TRBD1 13 TRBJ2-7 TRBV29-1 few CSVDGDSSYEQYF TGCAGCGTTGATGGGGACAGTTCCTACGAGCAGTACTTC
- 15 TRBJ1-5 TRBV2 once CASRGGSTSNQPQHF TGTGCCAGCAGGGGAGGGAGTACTAGCAATCAGCCCCAGCATTTT
TRBD1 15 TRBJ1-6 TRBV6-5 - CASSYSIPGGSPLHF TGTGCCAGCAGTTACTCGATTCCAGGGGGTTCACCCCTCCACTTT
TRBD1 13 TRBJ1-5 TRBV29-1 - CSALTGGNQPQHF TGCAGCGCATTGACAGGGGGGAATCAGCCCCAGCATTTT